What follows describes a single TCR beta chain. Just one base apart from a much larger clone, this may be a read error. This sample stems from a study of blood T cells in healthy people across ages. A sample-barcoded 5' primer and a J-beta primer mix were used in a second PCR of roughly 7 to 12 cycles. TCRdb redid the calling of the 5' RACE reads with MiXCR, one entry per CDR3 protein. The repertoire consists of about a million distinct CDR3 sequences, with about 53% occurring once and the leading ten covering around 21%. Germline CDR1 reads SGHTA; CDR2 reads FQGTGA. The CDR3 runs 15 residues. The receptor comes from a woman in her sixties or seventies in good health. The gene calls are TRBV7-3 and TRBJ2-3; 8 nucleotides match TRBD1. Sequences were obtained from blood. This CDR3 reads CASSLNTGGADAQYF. For the CDR3, the DNA is TGTGCCAGCAGCTTAAATACAGGGGGTGCAGATGCGCAGTATTTT.